This T cell receptor (beta chain) derives from a study of OX40 agonist ivuxolimab in advanced cancers. About the study: Enrolled patients in dose escalation had cancers that were hepatocellular carcinoma, melanoma, renal cell or head and neck cancer.

Profiled with immunoSEQ multiplex PCR; TCRdb holds only in-frame clones, not every one. The data contain fewer than 85,000 clones, 90% to 95% of them singletons. The CDR3 covers 14 residues. The V end lost 6 bases, the J end lost 7 bases, and 18 bases lay between the germline ends. Germline V gene lookup returns CDR1 MNHEY and CDR2 SVGAGI. The V call is TRBV6-5, the J call TRBJ1-1; a weak D match, TRBD1 (6 bases). Specimen: CD4+ or CD8+ T cells sorted from blood, collected in a trial of the OX40 agonist ivuxolimab. This TCR came from an adult with an advanced solid tumor such as melanoma, head and neck, liver or kidney cancer. The CDR3, as DNA: TGTGCCAGCAGGAGAGAGAGGGGGACATTTGAAGCTTTCTTT. Translation gives CASRRERGTFEAFF.